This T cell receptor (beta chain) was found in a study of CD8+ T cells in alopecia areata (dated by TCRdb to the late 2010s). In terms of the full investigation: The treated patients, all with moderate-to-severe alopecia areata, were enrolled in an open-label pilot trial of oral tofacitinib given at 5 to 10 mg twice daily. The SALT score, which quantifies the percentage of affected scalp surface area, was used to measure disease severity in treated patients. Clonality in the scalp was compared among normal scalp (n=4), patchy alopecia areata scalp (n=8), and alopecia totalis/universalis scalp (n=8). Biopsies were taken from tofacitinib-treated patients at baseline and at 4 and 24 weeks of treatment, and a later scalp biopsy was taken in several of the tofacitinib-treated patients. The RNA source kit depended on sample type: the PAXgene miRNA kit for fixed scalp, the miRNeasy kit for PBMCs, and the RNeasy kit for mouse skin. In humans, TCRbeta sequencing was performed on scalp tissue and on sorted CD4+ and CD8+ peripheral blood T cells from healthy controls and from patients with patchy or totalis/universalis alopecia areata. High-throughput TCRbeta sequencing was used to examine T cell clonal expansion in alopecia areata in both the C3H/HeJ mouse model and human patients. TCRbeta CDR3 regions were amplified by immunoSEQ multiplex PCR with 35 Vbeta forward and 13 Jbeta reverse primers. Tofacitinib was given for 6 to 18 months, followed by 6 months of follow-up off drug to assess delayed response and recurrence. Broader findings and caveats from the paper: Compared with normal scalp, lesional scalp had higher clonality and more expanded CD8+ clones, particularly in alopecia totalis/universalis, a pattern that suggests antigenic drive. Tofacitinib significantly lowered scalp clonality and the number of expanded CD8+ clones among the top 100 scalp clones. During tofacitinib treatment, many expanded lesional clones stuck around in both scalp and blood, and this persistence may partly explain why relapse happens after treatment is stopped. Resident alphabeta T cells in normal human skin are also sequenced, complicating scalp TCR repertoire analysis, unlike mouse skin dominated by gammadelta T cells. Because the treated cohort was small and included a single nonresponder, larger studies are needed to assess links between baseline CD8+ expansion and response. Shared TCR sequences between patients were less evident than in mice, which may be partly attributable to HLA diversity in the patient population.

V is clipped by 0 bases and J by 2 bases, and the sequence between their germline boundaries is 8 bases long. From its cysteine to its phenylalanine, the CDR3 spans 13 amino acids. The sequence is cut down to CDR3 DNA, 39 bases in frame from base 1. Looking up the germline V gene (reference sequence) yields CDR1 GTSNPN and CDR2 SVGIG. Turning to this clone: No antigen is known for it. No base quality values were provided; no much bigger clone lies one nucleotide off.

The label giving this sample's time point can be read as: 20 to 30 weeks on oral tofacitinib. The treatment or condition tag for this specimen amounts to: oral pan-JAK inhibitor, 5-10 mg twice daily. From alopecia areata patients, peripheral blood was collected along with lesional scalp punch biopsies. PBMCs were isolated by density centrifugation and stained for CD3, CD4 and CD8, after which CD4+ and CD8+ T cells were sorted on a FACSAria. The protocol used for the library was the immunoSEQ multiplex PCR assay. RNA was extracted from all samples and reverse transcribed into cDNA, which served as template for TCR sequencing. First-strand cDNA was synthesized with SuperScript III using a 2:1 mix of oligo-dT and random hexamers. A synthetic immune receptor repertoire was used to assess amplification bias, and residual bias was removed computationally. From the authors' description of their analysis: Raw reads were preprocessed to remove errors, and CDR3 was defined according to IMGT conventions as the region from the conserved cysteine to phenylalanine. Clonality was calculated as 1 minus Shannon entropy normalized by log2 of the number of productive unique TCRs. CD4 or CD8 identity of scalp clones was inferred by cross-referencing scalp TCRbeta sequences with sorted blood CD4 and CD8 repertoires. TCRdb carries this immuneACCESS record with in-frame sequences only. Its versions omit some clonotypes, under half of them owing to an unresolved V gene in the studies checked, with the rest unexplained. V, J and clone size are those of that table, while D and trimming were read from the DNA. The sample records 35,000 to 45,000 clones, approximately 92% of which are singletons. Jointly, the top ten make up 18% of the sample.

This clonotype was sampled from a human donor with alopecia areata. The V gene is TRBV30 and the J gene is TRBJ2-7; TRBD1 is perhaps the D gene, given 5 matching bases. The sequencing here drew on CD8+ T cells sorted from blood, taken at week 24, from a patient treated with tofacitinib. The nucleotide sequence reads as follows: TGTGCCTGGAGTGTCGGCAGGGCCTACGAGCAGTACTTC. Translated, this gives CAWSVGRAYEQYF.